This record concerns one TCR beta chain sequence. These data are taken from a study of PD-L1 blockade in urothelial cancer. Assay: immunoSEQ multiplex PCR; the TCRdb copy retains only in-frame clones and omits some. The table records about 49,000 clones, around nine tenths of them present only once. The CDR3 has 14 residues. Trimming left V 7 bases short and J 6 bases short, with 15 bases between. Looked up from germline, CDR1 is MDHEN and CDR2 is SYDVKM. The sequencing here drew on PBMCs, taken around atezolizumab (anti-PD-L1) treatment. The chain has TRBV28 and TRBJ1-4; D is possibly TRBD1 (6 bases). The TCR originated in a man aged 60 to 75 with urothelial cancer. CDR3 DNA: TGTGCCAGCATTACCAACAGGGCTTATGAAAAACTGTTTTTT. Its protein is CASITNRAYEKLFF.